This record concerns one T cell receptor (beta chain) sequence. Its specificity is unknown. This record comes from a study of cytomegalovirus exposure and HLA in healthy donors. Study-level information: Falling in the Caucasian-associated ancestry cluster were about 80% of some 400 genotyped donors.

Findings and caveats of the study: A few V segments could not be told apart, such as TRBV6-2 and TRBV6-3, and were left out.

Germline V gene sequence: CDR1 SGHRS, CDR2 YFSETQ. V dropped 5 bases and J dropped 2; count of bases not matched to a gene: 4. This CDR3 has 14 amino acids. The PCR contained 60 Vbeta and 13 Jbeta primers. TCRdb keeps only in-frame clones here, not all; method: immunoSEQ multiplex PCR. This table has 99,000 or so clones, around 75% appearing once. The sequence derives from a middle-aged man in good health and CMV-seronegative. V and J are TRBV5-1 and TRBJ2-7; 10 bases are a match to TRBD2. The sequenced sample consisted of PBMCs. CDR3 DNA: TGCGCCAGCAGGACACTAGCGGGGACCTACGAGCAGTACTTC. This sequence encodes CASRTLAGTYEQYF.